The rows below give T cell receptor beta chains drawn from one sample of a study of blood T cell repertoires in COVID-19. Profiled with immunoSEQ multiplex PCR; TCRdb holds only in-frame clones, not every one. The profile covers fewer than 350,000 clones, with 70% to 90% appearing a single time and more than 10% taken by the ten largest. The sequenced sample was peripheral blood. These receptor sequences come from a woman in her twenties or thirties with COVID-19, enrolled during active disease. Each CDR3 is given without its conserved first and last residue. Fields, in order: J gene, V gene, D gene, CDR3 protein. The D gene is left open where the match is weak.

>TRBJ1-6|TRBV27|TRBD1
ASSPGQALRNSPLH
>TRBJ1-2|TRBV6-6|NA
ASSSTGSYGYT
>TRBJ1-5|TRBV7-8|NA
ASSHRQDPGAAQH
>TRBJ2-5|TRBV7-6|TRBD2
ASSSRGEFSGAGAQY
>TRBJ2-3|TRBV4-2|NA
ASSQGGDRDTQY
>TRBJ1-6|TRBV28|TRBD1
ASAGTVNSPLH
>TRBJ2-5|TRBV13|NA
ASSLEGQLQETQY
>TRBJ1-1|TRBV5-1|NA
ASSLEGGVGTEAF
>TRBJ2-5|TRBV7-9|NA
ASSGAGWETQY
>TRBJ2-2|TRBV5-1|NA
ASSPGRANTGELF
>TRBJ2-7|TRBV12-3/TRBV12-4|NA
ASSFRRYEQY
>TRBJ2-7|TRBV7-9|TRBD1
ASSQQPGTGSHEQY
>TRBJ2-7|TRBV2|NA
ASIKQTVYEQY
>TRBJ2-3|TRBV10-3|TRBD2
AISAGGGADTQY
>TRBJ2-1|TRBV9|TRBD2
ASSVEASGDNEQF
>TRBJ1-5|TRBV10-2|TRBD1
ASRLGQGNQPQH
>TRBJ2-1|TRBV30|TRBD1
AGDRGLYNEQF
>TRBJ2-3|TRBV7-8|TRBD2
ASSLAPGLAGSTSTDTQY
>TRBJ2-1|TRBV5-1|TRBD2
ASALLAGGMDEQF
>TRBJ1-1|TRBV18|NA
ASSPGQGMNTEAF
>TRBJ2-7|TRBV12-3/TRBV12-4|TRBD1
ATQGASYEQY
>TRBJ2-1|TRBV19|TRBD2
ASGLAGGNEQF
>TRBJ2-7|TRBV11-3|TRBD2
ASSIRTSGGAYEQY
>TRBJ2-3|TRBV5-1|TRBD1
ASAWGQGGADTQY
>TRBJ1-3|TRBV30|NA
AWTTDTIY
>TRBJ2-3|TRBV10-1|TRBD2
ASSESGGPGTQY
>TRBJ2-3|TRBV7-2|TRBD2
ASSRLAGMSDTQY
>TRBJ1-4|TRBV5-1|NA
ASSLAKQGTGKLF
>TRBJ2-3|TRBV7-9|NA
ASSGDSDLSTDTQY
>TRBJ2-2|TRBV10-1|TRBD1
ASSESRGTGELF
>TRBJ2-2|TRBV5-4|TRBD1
ASSNRGVTGELF
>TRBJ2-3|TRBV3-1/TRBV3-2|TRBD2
ASSLGTTYTQY